The 4 T cell receptor beta chains presented below share a single source sample, sequenced in a study of Ad26.COV2.S vaccination and SARS-CoV-2 variants (dated by TCRdb to 2020 to 2023). Library generation was performed with the immunoSEQ multiplex PCR assay. Sourced from immuneACCESS, this table was stored by TCRdb with only in-frame sequences that have V and J called. A share of the clones is absent; for the studies checked, an unresolved V gene accounts for under half, and the remainder has no known explanation. The sample table records roughly 350,000 clones; 87% of these occur just once. The top ten hold around 3.5% of the sample. In the paper's terms, the treatment or condition label means: around 19 received Ad26.COV2.S at low or high dose, single or two shots; roughly five received placebo; per-sample allocation not given. For vaccine and placebo recipients, the sequenced repertoires came from samples collected on day 63 after the first injection.

Sequencing used peripheral blood, obtained in a trial of Ad26.COV2.S vaccine versus placebo. These receptors all come from a person between 18 and 65 years old who received the Ad26.COV2.S COVID-19 vaccine or a placebo.

V gene TRBV12-5 combines with J gene TRBJ1-1; unclear D gene. The germline V gene encodes CDR1 LGHNT and CDR2 FRNRAP. The CDR3 length is 18 residues. With 0 bases removed from V and 4 bases from J, the gap between germline ends came to 21 bases. The CDR3, as DNA: TGTGCTAGTGGTTTGGTACTCGGACCACTGGAGGAGGGCACTGAAGCTTTCTTT. This sequence encodes CASGLVLGPLEEGTEAFF.

The chain is built from TRBV4-2 and TRBJ2-1; 12 nucleotides line up with TRBD2. This CDR3 has 17 residues. V shed 0 bases and J 6 bases; nucleotides not matched to a gene: 6. Germline V lookup: CDR1 LGHNA, CDR2 YNFKEQ. The CDR3: CASSQDLPSGGVNEQFF. CDR3 DNA: TGTGCCAGCAGCCAAGATCTGCCTAGCGGGGGGGTCAATGAGCAGTTCTTC.

The CDR3 nucleotides are TGCGCCAGCAGCTCCGGGACTAGTCAAGAGACCCAGTACTTC. It specifies CASSSGTSQETQYF. The rearrangement joins TRBV5-1 to TRBJ2-5; 8 bases are a match to TRBD2. The V and J ends lost 3 bases and 2 bases, in that order; junction bases with no gene match: 3. The CDR3 loop spans 14 amino acids. Per germline, CDR1 SGHRS and CDR2 YFSETQ. The full variable domain, its missing parts supplied by reference TRBV5-1 and TRBJ2-5, is KAGVTQTPRYLIKTRGQQVTLSCSPISGHRSVSWYQQTPGQGLQFLFEYFSETQRNKGNFPGRFSGRQFSNSRSEMNVSTLELGDSALYLCASSSGTSQETQYFGPGTRLLVL.

V usage is TRBV6-6 and J usage is TRBJ2-2; 7 bases line up with TRBD1. CDR1 MNHNY and CDR2 SVGAGI come from the germline V gene (reference sequence). The junction had 1 base not matched to a gene; V was cut back by 5 bases and J by 1 base. This CDR3 is built from 14 residues. CDR3 in amino acids: CASSRTGNTGELFF. CDR3 DNA sequence: TGTGCCAGCAGTCGGACAGGGAACACCGGGGAGCTGTTTTTT.